The 23 T cell receptor beta chains reported below all come from one sample, sequenced in a study of T cell responses to AZD1222 COVID-19 vaccine (TCRdb year 2021). The sample's time point, from its label and the paper: baseline before first vaccination. The library was generated by the immunoSEQ multiplex PCR assay. Not all clones reach the TCRdb copy of this immuneACCESS table, which keeps in-frame sequences only. Checked studies attribute under half of the gap to unresolved V genes and leave the rest unexplained. This sample lists 130,000 to 150,000 clones; around nine tenths were detected once. The ten biggest clones cover 5.2% of the sample. Sample: peripheral blood, taken on day 0 of AZD1222 vaccination. These receptors originate from an adult in good health.

V is TRBV7-9 and J is TRBJ2-7; perhaps TRBD1 as D (6 bases). Germline V CDR1 and CDR2: SEHNR, FQNEAQ (reference sequence). V lost 0 bases, J lost 1 base, and 16 bases lay in between. The CDR3 consists of 17 residues. Written as DNA, the CDR3 is TGTGCCAGCAGCTTAGCGAATCAGGGGCCCTCTTCCTACGAGCAGTACTTC. It yields the protein CASSLANQGPSSYEQYF.

This clone was recorded once. Written as DNA, the CDR3 is TGTGCCAGCAGTTTAGCACAAAACACTGAAGCTTTCTTT. Translated: CASSLAQNTEAFF. The rearrangement links TRBV12-3 or TRBV12-4 to TRBJ1-1; D gene uncertain. Trimming shortened V by 0 bases and J by 2 bases, and 4 bases separated the two germline ends. This CDR3 comprises 13 residues.

CDR3 sequence reads: CASSTRTGGELFF. Written as DNA, the CDR3 is TGTGCCAGCAGTACGCGGACGGGCGGGGAGCTGTTTTTT. The V and J genes are TRBV6-2 or TRBV6-3 and TRBJ2-2; no clear D. Germline V gene sequence: CDR1 MNHEY, CDR2 SVGEGT. V gave up 5 bases and J gave up 7 bases, with 11 bases separating them. The CDR3 totals 13 residues.

The chain uses TRBV7-8 and TRBJ2-2; 14 nucleotides agree with TRBD2. The V gene's germline CDR1 is SGHVS and CDR2 FQNEAQ. The CDR3 is 17 amino acids. The J segment lost 6 bases and the V segment lost 5 bases, leaving 8 bases of the junction unmatched. Here the CDR3 reads CASSPRLAGGFAGELFF. In DNA, the CDR3 is TGTGCCAGCAGCCCTAGACTAGCGGGGGGGTTTGCCGGGGAGCTGTTTTTT.

The chain is built from TRBV6-2 or TRBV6-3 and TRBJ2-7; no definite D call. The germline V gene has CDR1 MNHEY and CDR2 SVGEGT. This CDR3 region has 17 residues. Trimming cost V 0 bases and J 6 bases, with 21 bases left between them. The CDR3 nucleotides read TGTGCCAGCAGTTACTCGGTATCCAGGCCTCGGGTCGGCGAGCAGTACTTC. Its translation: CASSYSVSRPRVGEQYF.

The chain uses TRBV2 and TRBJ2-5; D is unclear. Trimming took off 3 bases at V and 2 bases at J, with 4 bases between the two ends. Germline assignment: CDR1 SNHLY and CDR2 FYNNEI. There are 12 residues in the CDR3. In nucleotides, the CDR3 is TGTGCCAGCAGTGACAGACAAGAGACCCAGTACTTC. This encodes CASSDRQETQYF.

The rearrangement uses TRBV6-5 and TRBJ1-3; TRBD1 matches 8 bases. The CDR3 runs to 14 residues. Germline CDR1 reads MNHEY; CDR2 reads SVGAGI. The J segment lost 4 bases and the V segment lost 6 bases, leaving 5 bases of the junction unmatched. The CDR3 loop reads CASRRQGIGNTIYF. CDR3 in DNA: TGTGCCAGCAGGCGACAGGGGATCGGAAACACCATATATTTT.

This clone was counted once. CDR3 amino acids: CASSDSRFTGSDTEAFF. The CDR3 DNA reads TGTGCCAGCAGTGACTCGAGATTTACAGGGTCGGACACTGAAGCTTTCTTT. The V call is TRBV6-4, the J call TRBJ1-1, with D perhaps matching TRBD1 (6 bases). CDR3 length: 17 amino acids. The V gene's germline CDR1 is MRHNA and CDR2 SNTAGT. The ends were cut back, 0 bases at V and 3 bases at J, with 17 bases in the middle.

The chain is built from TRBV7-9 and TRBJ1-6; TRBD1 matches 9 bases. CDR1 is SEHNR, CDR2 FQNEAQ, per germline (reference sequence). The CDR3 extends over 15 amino acids. The V and J ends lost 8 bases and 10 bases, in that order; junction bases with no gene match: 12. The CDR3 nucleotides are TGTGCCAGCGACGAACCGGGACAGGGAGACTCACCCCTCCACTTT. Its protein is CASDEPGQGDSPLHF.

The chain has TRBV7-6 and TRBJ2-3; D is unclear. V was clipped by 3 bases and J by 5 bases, with 6 bases between them. The CDR3 sequence is 12 residues long. The germline V gene encodes CDR1 SGHVS and CDR2 FNYEAQ. CDR3 DNA sequence: TGTGCCAGCAGCTTTCCCCAAGATACGCAGTATTTT. As protein: CASSFPQDTQYF.

This chain joins TRBV27 and TRBJ2-1, with D tentatively TRBD1 (6 bases). CDR1 is MNHEY and CDR2 is SMNVEV in the germline V gene (reference sequence). Trimming left V 3 bases short and J 0 bases short, with 9 bases between. The CDR3 extends over 15 amino acids. The DNA of the CDR3 is TGTGCCAGCAGTTTGTCACAGGGCTCCTACAATGAGCAGTTCTTC. This translates into CASSLSQGSYNEQFF.

This rearrangement joins TRBV15 to TRBJ1-2; tentative D call: TRBD1 (6 bases). The CDR3 runs to 13 residues. Germline V CDR1 and CDR2: LNHNV, YYDKDF (reference sequence). Trimming cost V 0 bases and J 4 bases, with 6 bases left between them. The CDR3 sequence is CATSREGAYGYTF. The CDR3 DNA reads TGTGCCACCAGCAGAGAGGGGGCCTATGGCTACACCTTC.

This chain joins TRBV9 and TRBJ2-7; 7 nucleotides match TRBD2. CDR1 is SGDLS, CDR2 YYNGEE, per germline. With V trimmed by 1 base and J by 0 bases, 1 base remained unmatched. The CDR3 has 14 residues. CDR3 loop: CASSVTSASYEQYF. Written as DNA, the CDR3 is TGTGCCAGCAGCGTAACTAGCGCCTCCTACGAGCAGTACTTC.

The chain couples TRBV7-9 to TRBJ1-1; no clear D gene. This CDR3 is 14 amino acids long. CDR1 and CDR2 (germline): SEHNR, FQNEAQ (reference sequence). V was trimmed by 2 bases and J by 5 bases, leaving 12 bases between them. The CDR3 protein is CASSLIPSSTEAFF. The CDR3 DNA is TGTGCCAGCAGCTTAATACCTAGCTCAACTGAAGCTTTCTTT.

This clone was seen only once. The chain carries TRBV7-9 and TRBJ1-1, with D perhaps TRBD1 (5 bases). This CDR3 has 16 amino acids. Germline values: CDR1 SEHNR, CDR2 FQNEAQ (reference sequence). Deletions cut 5 bases from V and 0 bases from J, with 16 bases between. The CDR3 is CASSPRDSSLNTEAFF. The CDR3 DNA reads as TGTGCCAGCAGCCCCCGGGACTCCAGTCTGAACACTGAAGCTTTCTTT.

This clone appeared once. This chain joins TRBV9 and TRBJ1-5, with a tentative D call TRBD1 (5 bases). Between the trimmed V and J ends, which lost 0 bases and 5 bases, there was a span of 6 bases. The CDR3 runs to 13 residues. Per germline, CDR1 SGDLS and CDR2 YYNGEE. The CDR3 spells CASSVEGYQPQHF. In nucleotides, the CDR3 is TGTGCCAGCAGCGTAGAGGGGTATCAGCCCCAGCATTTT.

In DNA form, the CDR3 reads TGTGCCAGCAGCCGGGAAGGAGGCAATCAGCCCCAGCATTTT. Amino acids: CASSREGGNQPQHF. V gene TRBV6-2 or TRBV6-3 combines with J gene TRBJ1-5; D gene ambiguous. V was trimmed by 6 bases and J by 2 bases, leaving 11 bases between them. The CDR3 is 14 residues long. The V gene's germline CDR1 is MNHEY and CDR2 SVGEGT.

The chain employs TRBV28 and TRBJ2-1, with 13 nucleotides matching TRBD2. V was clipped by 2 bases and J by 7 bases; unmatched bases: 2. Germline-derived CDR1 and CDR2 are MDHEN and SYDVKM. The length of the CDR3 is 15 residues. CDR3 protein: CASSLGTSGKNEQFF. Here the CDR3 DNA reads TGTGCCAGCAGTTTAGGGACTAGCGGGAAAAATGAGCAGTTCTTC.

V usage is TRBV4-3 and J usage is TRBJ1-1; D unresolved. The CDR3 is 14 residues long. The V and J ends lost 0 bases and 7 bases respectively, with 12 bases between them. Looked up from germline, CDR1 is LGHNA and CDR2 is YSLEER. CDR3 DNA: TGCGCCAGCAGCCAAGATCTCATACGGGGTGAAGCTTTCTTT. Protein: CASSQDLIRGEAFF.

The sample holds one count of this clone. The rearrangement uses TRBV2 and TRBJ2-7, with TRBD1 matching 7 bases. The length of the CDR3 is 15 residues. Germline CDR1 SNHLY, CDR2 FYNNEI. Germline trimming cut 8 bases from V and 3 bases from J; bases unmatched to any gene: 13. The CDR3: CASLDVRDRIYEQYF. As DNA, the CDR3 is TGTGCCAGCCTCGACGTCCGGGACAGAATCTACGAGCAGTACTTC.

V gene TRBV24-1 combines with J gene TRBJ2-2; 8 positions agree with TRBD1. V lost 6 bases and J lost 4; bases outside the gene matches: 6. The CDR3 is made up of 15 amino acids. Germline assignment: CDR1 KGHDR and CDR2 SFDVKD. CDR3 DNA sequence: TGTGCCACCAGTTACTCAGGGGGCGGCACCGGGGAGCTGTTTTTT. Translated, it gives CATSYSGGGTGELFF.

This clone has a single count. The chain is built from TRBV5-1 and TRBJ2-4; D is perhaps TRBD1 (5 bases). The CDR3 has 17 amino acids. V was clipped by 4 bases and J by 1 base, with 18 bases between them. The germline V gene has CDR1 SGHRS and CDR2 YFSETQ. The DNA of the CDR3 is TGCGCCAGCAGCCCCGGCCGGTGGGGCATGGCCAAAAACATTCAGTACTTC. The encoded protein is CASSPGRWGMAKNIQYF.

The chain recombines TRBV7-2 with TRBJ2-3, with no clear D. The V and J ends lost 1 base and 6 bases respectively, with 11 bases between them. CDR1 and CDR2 from the germline V gene are SGHTA and FQGNSA. The CDR3 is made up of 14 amino acids. CDR3 amino acids: CASSLEAATDTQYF. The CDR3 DNA reads TGTGCCAGCAGCTTAGAGGCAGCTACGGATACGCAGTATTTT. Full variable domain (outside the CDR3, taken from reference TRBV7-2 and TRBJ2-3): GAGVSQSPSNKVTEKGKDVELRCDPISGHTALYWYRQSLGQGLEFLIYFQGNSAPDKSGLPSDRFSAERTGGSVSTLTIQRTQQEDSAVYLCASSLEAATDTQYFGPGTRLTVL.